A single sample is the source of the 10 T cell receptor beta chains below, sequenced in a study of response to subunit inactivated influenza vaccine. TCRdb passed the RT-PCR reads through MiXCR, listing each CDR3 protein once. The table has 590,000 or so distinct CDR3 sequences, 14% seen once. Material: PBMCs from blood, obtained 14 to 15 days before vaccination. The receptors originated from a man aged 45-65 years who received an inactivated influenza vaccine.

This clonotype showed up just a few times. The chain couples TRBV7-8 to TRBJ1-1, with D possibly matching TRBD1 (6 bases). CDR1 and CDR2 from the germline V gene are SGHVS and FQNEAQ. The CDR3 is 13 amino acids. Trimming removed 5 bases at V and 1 base at J, with 8 bases between. CDR3 DNA sequence: TGTGCCAGCAGCATCAGGGGGAACACTGAAGCTTTCTTT. Residues: CASSIRGNTEAFF.

The genes are TRBV28 and TRBJ2-6, with D possibly being TRBD2 (6 bases). CDR1 is MDHEN, CDR2 SYDVKM, per germline. With 4 bases removed from V and 3 bases from J, the gap between germline ends came to 13 bases. The CDR3 length is 16 residues. The CDR3 nucleotides read TGTGCCAGCAGTTCCGCCGGGGAGGTTGGGGCCAACGTCCTGACTTTC. Translating it yields CASSSAGEVGANVLTF.

This clonotype was picked up a small number of times. The V and J genes are TRBV6-2 or TRBV6-3 and TRBJ2-2; perhaps TRBD2 as D (5 bases). The CDR3 extends over 12 amino acids. Germline CDR1 is MNHEY and CDR2 is SVGEGT. The V end lost 8 bases, the J end lost 1 base, and 5 bases lay between the germline ends. CDR3 in amino acids: CASGLNTGELFF. The DNA of the CDR3 is TGTGCCAGCGGACTGAACACCGGGGAGCTGTTTTTT.

This chain links TRBV18 with TRBJ2-4; no definite D call. Per the germline V gene, CDR1 is KGHSH and CDR2 is LQKENI. Trimming cost V 2 bases and J 6 bases, with 11 bases left between them. The length of the CDR3 is 14 residues. CDR3 residues: CASSPGIDLNIQYF. DNA for the CDR3: TGTGCCAGCTCACCAGGCATTGACCTAAACATTCAGTACTTC.

This clonotype was picked up a small number of times. This chain connects TRBV3-1 to TRBJ1-5; 7 bases line up with TRBD1. The CDR3 length is 14 residues. Germline values: CDR1 LGHDT, CDR2 YNNKEL (reference sequence). Trimming removed 1 base from V and 10 bases from J; junction bases left unmatched: 7. In DNA form, the CDR3 reads TGTGCCAGCAGCCAAGGAGGGGGCCGGGAACCCCAGCATTTT. This sequence encodes CASSQGGGREPQHF.

The rearrangement joins TRBV5-1 to TRBJ2-3; no clear D gene. The CDR3 is made up of 15 amino acids. Trimming took 0 bases from V and 4 from J, leaving 12 bases between them. Germline V CDR1 and CDR2: SGHRS, YFSETQ. The CDR3 DNA follows: TGCGCCAGCAGCTTGGCTTTCAGCAAGGCAGATACGCAGTATTTT. Amino acids: CASSLAFSKADTQYF.

This clonotype has more than one count but fewer than ten. V usage is TRBV5-1 and J usage is TRBJ2-1; 10 bases match TRBD1. After removal of 3 bases from V and 6 bases from J, the junction contained 9 bases not matched to a gene. This CDR3 has 16 amino acids. Germline lookup yields CDR1 SGHRS and CDR2 YFSETQ. CDR3 DNA sequence: TGCGCCAGCAGCTCTAGTCCGGGACAGGGGATCAATGAGCAGTTCTTC. Translated, it gives CASSSSPGQGINEQFF.

This clonotype turned up a few times. The CDR3 loop reads CASSSGTGHTEAFF. CDR3 DNA: TGCGCCAGCAGCTCCGGGACAGGGCACACTGAAGCTTTCTTT. The V gene is TRBV5-1, the J gene TRBJ1-1, with 9 positions matching TRBD1. V trimming: 3 bases; J trimming: 3 bases; junction bases outside the gene matches: 3. The CDR3 is 14 amino acids. CDR1 is SGHRS, CDR2 YFSETQ, per germline.

This clonotype appeared a few times. The chain joins TRBV4-3 to TRBJ2-7; no firm D call. V dropped 1 base and J dropped 2 bases, with 15 bases sitting between them. Germline V gives CDR1 LGHNA, CDR2 YSLEER. The CDR3 covers 16 residues. The CDR3 nucleotides read TGCGCCAGCAGCCAAGGGTTTGTAGGACGTCCCTACGAGCAGTACTTC. As protein: CASSQGFVGRPYEQYF.

V gene TRBV20-1 combines with J gene TRBJ2-3; no firm D call. CDR1 and CDR2 (germline): DFQATT, SNEGSKA (reference sequence). This CDR3 has 13 amino acids. V was shortened by 5 bases and J by 2 bases, with 11 bases between the two germline ends. CDR3 in amino acids: CSALPHDTDTQYF. CDR3 sequence (DNA): TGCAGTGCTCTACCCCATGACACAGATACGCAGTATTTT.